This T cell receptor (beta chain) was identified during a study of response to subunit inactivated influenza vaccine. This clonotype appeared a few times. No antigen is known for it. Trimming removed 3 bases from V and 2 bases from J, with 11 bases in between. Germline values: CDR1 LNHDA, CDR2 SQIVND (reference sequence). This CDR3 has 15 residues. Each CDR3 protein gets one entry after TCRdb re-called the RT-PCR reads with MiXCR. The repertoire consists of more than 550,000 distinct CDR3 sequences, with 12% occurring once and the leading ten covering 10% to 13%. Study-level points and caveats: Seasonal influenza vaccination, on each occasion, was suggested by the authors to recruit few new T cells.

This TCR derives from a man aged 45-65 years who received an inactivated influenza vaccine. This sample comprised PBMCs from blood, obtained on the day of vaccination. The rearrangement links TRBV19 to TRBJ2-1, with D perhaps TRBD1 or TRBD2 (6 bases each). The CDR3 DNA follows: TGTGCCAGTAGTATGGAGGGGGTAACCTACAATGAGCAGTTCTTC. Amino acid sequence: CASSMEGVTYNEQFF.